A single sample is the source of the 15 T cell receptor beta chains below, sequenced in a study of control samples from healthy donors and cancer patients. The table came from immunoSEQ multiplex PCR; TCRdb's copy has only in-frame clones and leaves some out. The sample lists 150,000 or so clones, roughly 90% seen once, with roughly 0.7% in the top ten. Sequenced sample: blood. Receptors originate from a woman aged 25-40 years in good health.

This chain uses TRBV7-2 with TRBJ2-5; 8 bases are a match to TRBD2. The CDR3 covers 16 residues. V lost 5 bases, J lost 4 bases, and 12 bases stayed unmatched. Germline CDR1 reads SGHTA; CDR2 reads FQGNSA. Here the CDR3 reads CASSPRSSGLRETQYF. The CDR3 nucleotides read TGTGCCAGCAGCCCGCGTTCTAGCGGGCTGAGAGAGACCCAGTACTTC.

The chain combines TRBV7-2 with TRBJ2-7; 12 bases fit TRBD2. Losses at the gene ends were 3 bases for V and 4 bases for J; bases not matched to a gene: 7. Germline V gene sequence: CDR1 SGHTA, CDR2 FQGNSA. The CDR3 is made up of 16 amino acids. The CDR3 nucleotides are TGTGCCAGCAGCTTCTCTAGCGGGAGGGCCTTATACGAGCAGTACTTC. Its translation is CASSFSSGRALYEQYF.

This chain joins TRBV7-2 and TRBJ1-1; D is unclear. Germline lookup yields CDR1 SGHTA and CDR2 FQGNSA. This CDR3 has 14 residues. V lost 1 base, J lost 1 base, and 7 bases lay in between. DNA of the CDR3: TGTGCCAGCAGCTTAGTTCCGGGGAACACTGAAGCTTTCTTT. This codes for CASSLVPGNTEAFF.

The chain joins TRBV4-2 to TRBJ2-1; TRBD2 aligns across 9 bases. This CDR3 comprises 16 residues. The V gene end was trimmed by 1 base and the J gene end by 0 bases; junction bases not matched to a gene: 1. CDR1 is LGHNA, CDR2 YNFKEQ, per germline. CDR3 bases: TGTGCCAGCAGCCAAGGTAGCGGGGGCTCCTACAATGAGCAGTTCTTC. Translated, it gives CASSQGSGGSYNEQFF.

V is TRBV7-2 and J is TRBJ2-7, with 10 positions matching TRBD1. Per the germline V gene, CDR1 is SGHTA and CDR2 is FQGNSA. J lost 4 bases, V lost 5 bases, and 5 bases had no gene match. The CDR3 contains 14 residues. CDR3 nucleotide sequence: TGTGCCAGCAGCGGACGGACAGGGGGGTACGAGCAGTACTTC. This codes for CASSGRTGGYEQYF.

The chain employs TRBV6-2 or TRBV6-3 and TRBJ2-4; 9 bases align to TRBD2. V shed 0 bases and J 0 bases; nucleotides not matched to a gene: 3. The CDR3 is made up of 17 amino acids. CDR1 and CDR2 from the germline V gene are MNHEY and SVGEGT. The CDR3 coding sequence is TGTGCCAGCAGTTACTCGACTAGCGGAATAGCCAAAAACATTCAGTACTTC. Protein: CASSYSTSGIAKNIQYF.

This chain uses TRBV19 with TRBJ2-1; D is uncertain. The CDR3 runs 13 residues. Trimming cost V 6 bases and J 10 bases, with 16 bases left between them. Germline CDR1 reads LNHDA; CDR2 reads SQIVND (reference sequence). The CDR3 sequence: CASSKPPLIEQFF. The CDR3 DNA reads TGTGCCAGTAGCAAACCCCCGTTGATCGAGCAGTTCTTC.

This clone showed up just once. The genes are TRBV19 and TRBJ2-2, with TRBD1 matching 9 bases. CDR1 is LNHDA, CDR2 SQIVND, per germline (reference sequence). V lost 4 bases and J lost 7; bases outside the gene matches: 16. The CDR3 spans 18 residues. The CDR3, as DNA: TGTGCCAGTAGTACGACCTCGCGTACAGGGGGCCGGGGCGGGGAGCTGTTTTTT. Protein product: CASSTTSRTGGRGGELFF.

The chain couples TRBV29-1 to TRBJ2-1; 10 nucleotides line up with TRBD2. V shed 7 bases and J 0 bases; nucleotides not matched to a gene: 6. Germline lookup yields CDR1 SQVTM and CDR2 ANQGSEA. The CDR3 length is 15 residues. The chain's CDR3 is CSAWTSGASYNEQFF. CDR3 sequence (DNA): TGCAGCGCTTGGACTAGCGGAGCCTCCTACAATGAGCAGTTCTTC.

The chain uses TRBV7-2 and TRBJ2-3; D not resolved. V was shortened by 1 base and J by 6 bases, with 8 bases between the two germline ends. The CDR3 has 13 amino acids. Germline loops: CDR1 SGHTA, CDR2 FQGNSA. CDR3 region: CASSLDVTDTQYF. Written as DNA, the CDR3 is TGTGCCAGCAGCTTAGACGTTACCGATACGCAGTATTTT. The full variable domain, in which reference TRBV7-2 and TRBJ2-3 provide the parts outside the CDR3, is GAGVSQSPSNKVTEKGKDVELRCDPISGHTALYWYRQSLGQGLEFLIYFQGNSAPDKSGLPSDRFSAERTGGSVSTLTIQRTQQEDSAVYLCASSLDVTDTQYFGPGTRLTVL.

CDR3 coding DNA: TGCGCCAGCAGCACAGGGGTAGAGACCCAGTACTTC. Its protein is CASSTGVETQYF. The gene calls are TRBV5-1 and TRBJ2-5, with 7 bases fitting TRBD1. This CDR3 has 12 residues. In germline, CDR1 is SGHRS, CDR2 YFSETQ. V trimming: 4 bases; J trimming: 4 bases; junction bases outside the gene matches: 1.

V usage is TRBV5-8 and J usage is TRBJ1-2; TRBD1 matches 8 bases. Trimming at V came to 5 bases and at J to 4 bases, leaving 7 bases not matched to a gene. The CDR3 runs 14 residues. CDR1 and CDR2 (germline): SGHTS, YDEGEE. The CDR3 loop reads CASRRGQASYGYTF. The CDR3 DNA reads TGTGCCAGCAGACGGGGACAGGCATCCTATGGCTACACCTTC.

The rearrangement uses TRBV28 and TRBJ2-7; no firm D call. Deletions cut 2 bases from V and 2 bases from J, with 4 bases between. The germline V gene has CDR1 MDHEN and CDR2 SYDVKM. The CDR3 contains 12 residues. The chain's CDR3 is CASSLRAYEQYF. DNA of the CDR3: TGTGCCAGCAGTTTACGGGCCTACGAGCAGTACTTC.

The chain joins TRBV29-1 to TRBJ1-4; TRBD1 agrees at 9 bases. The trim removed 1 base at V and 4 bases at J, leaving 1 base unmatched. The germline V gene has CDR1 SQVTM and CDR2 ANQGSEA. This CDR3 has 14 residues. As DNA, the CDR3 is TGCAGCGTTGAAGGGACAGGGGATAATGAAAAACTGTTTTTT. Protein sequence: CSVEGTGDNEKLFF.

The J gene is TRBJ2-7, the V gene TRBV28; 10 bases agree with TRBD1. The CDR3 extends over 13 amino acids. Germline V gene data show CDR1 as MDHEN and CDR2 as SYDVKM. V was pared by 5 bases and J by 9 bases, with 7 bases of the junction left unmatched. CDR3: CASSQDRGGLQYF. In nucleotides, the CDR3 is TGTGCCAGCAGTCAGGACAGGGGGGGTTTGCAGTACTTC.